Shown below are 18 T cell receptor beta chains from a single sample sequenced in a study of T cell changes during pregnancy in multiple sclerosis. Only in-frame clones appear in the TCRdb table, and some are missing; sequencing was by immunoSEQ multiplex PCR. The profile shows over 70,000 clones, 85% to 95% of them singletons. This sample comprised peripheral blood, obtained in the third trimester of pregnancy. The receptor set was obtained from a female donor in good health, enrolled as a control in a pregnancy study.

The V call is TRBV27, the J call TRBJ1-1; 9 nucleotides agree with TRBD1. J gave up 4 bases and V 6 bases, and 6 bases lay outside the gene matches. Germline V CDR1 and CDR2: MNHEY, SMNVEV (reference sequence). There are 14 residues in the CDR3. Here the CDR3 reads CASRGQTGGTEAFF. The DNA for the CDR3 is TGTGCCAGCAGGGGACAGACAGGGGGCACTGAAGCTTTCTTT.

This chain links TRBV25-1 with TRBJ2-2, with TRBD1 matching 7 bases. V dropped 1 base and J dropped 1; count of bases not matched to a gene: 3. The CDR3 is 16 residues long. The germline gives CDR1 MGHDK, CDR2 SYGVNS. The CDR3 coding sequence is TGTGCCAGCAGTGAATGGAACAGGGGGAACACCGGGGAGCTGTTTTTT. It is translated as CASSEWNRGNTGELFF.

The CDR3 loop is CASSSRGGFAEAFF. The CDR3 DNA is TGTGCCAGCAGTTCTCGCGGGGGGTTCGCTGAAGCTTTCTTT. The chain combines TRBV6-5 with TRBJ1-1; perhaps TRBD1 as D (5 bases). The ends were cut back, 4 bases at V and 6 bases at J, with 15 bases in the middle. The CDR3 runs to 14 residues. Germline values: CDR1 MNHEY, CDR2 SVGAGI.

The chain combines TRBV2 with TRBJ2-6, with D tentatively TRBD2 (6 bases). Trimming removed 11 bases at V and 2 bases at J, with 13 bases between. CDR3 length equals 14 residues. Germline lookup yields CDR1 SNHLY and CDR2 FYNNEI. The CDR3, as DNA: TGTGCCGGCCTTCGGGGGACTGGGGCCAACGTCCTGACTTTC. Protein product: CAGLRGTGANVLTF.

The CDR3 DNA sequence: TGTGCCAGCAGTTTCGTTGGAGGGCCCCTTCTCACAGATACGCAGTATTTT. Its translation: CASSFVGGPLLTDTQYF. The chain combines TRBV5-4 with TRBJ2-3; maybe TRBD2 (6 bases). The germline V and J ends were trimmed by 5 bases and 2 bases, with 21 bases remaining between them. The CDR3 has 17 residues. Germline CDR1 SGHNT, CDR2 YYREEE (reference sequence).

A remark on this clone: Compared with germline, one end of the junction differs, possibly owing to a read error. This chain joins TRBV6-5 and TRBJ1-4, with 7 positions matching TRBD1. Germline V gene lookup returns CDR1 MNHEY and CDR2 SVGAGI. This CDR3 comprises 11 residues. The CDR3 loop reads CASSHGDRETF. The CDR3 bases are TGTGCCAGCAGCCACGGTGACAGGGAAACTTTT.

This sequence joins TRBV9 and TRBJ2-2, with a weak D call TRBD1 (6 bases). The length of the CDR3 is 15 residues. Trimming removed 4 bases at V and 2 bases at J, with 12 bases between. Germline V gene data show CDR1 as SGDLS and CDR2 as YYNGEE. The CDR3 nucleotides read TGTGCCAGCAGCCTTAGGACAGCAAACACCGGGGAGCTGTTTTTT. It codes for CASSLRTANTGELFF.

On this clone: One end of the junction fails to match germline, which may point to a read error. The genes are TRBV7-7 and TRBJ2-5; 13 bases are a match to TRBD2. The CDR3 sequence is 16 residues long. CDR1 SSHAT and CDR2 FNYEAQ come from the germline V gene (reference sequence). CDR3 DNA: TGTGCTAGCAGCTCCGGACTAGCGGGAGTCGGGGAGACCCAGTACTTC. Its protein product is CASSSGLAGVGETQYF.

The gene calls are TRBV6-6 and TRBJ1-1; no definite D call. CDR1 and CDR2 from the germline V gene are MNHNY and SVGAGI (reference sequence). Trimming took off 6 bases at V and 6 bases at J, with 17 bases between the two ends. The CDR3 has 14 residues. CDR3 nucleotides: TGTGCCAGCAGCCCCGATACGGGTCTGTCTGAAGCTTTCTTT. It yields the protein CASSPDTGLSEAFF.

The chain couples TRBV9 to TRBJ2-1, with TRBD2 matching 7 bases. The CDR3 totals 16 residues. Germline V gives CDR1 SGDLS, CDR2 YYNGEE. V shed 4 bases and J 15 bases; nucleotides not matched to a gene: 22. The CDR3 protein is CASSPLTGGYNEQTFF. In DNA, the CDR3 is TGTGCCAGCAGCCCTCTAACGGGGGGATACAATGAGCAAACGTTCTTC.

The genes are TRBV29-1 and TRBJ1-4; D remains ambiguous. V was clipped by 4 bases and J by 5 bases, with 11 bases between them. The CDR3 is 13 amino acids. CDR1 SQVTM and CDR2 ANQGSEA come from the germline V gene. Written as DNA, the CDR3 is TGCAGCGTTGGGGAGCAGCTGAATGAAAAACTGTTTTTT. Encoded protein: CSVGEQLNEKLFF.

The chain has TRBV10-3 and TRBJ1-1, with 7 bases lining up with TRBD1. The V gene's germline CDR1 is ENHRY and CDR2 SYGVKD. CDR3 length: 16 amino acids. The V and J ends lost 0 bases and 0 bases, in that order; junction bases with no gene match: 4. The CDR3 loop is CAISESQGEVNTEAFF. The CDR3, as DNA: TGTGCCATCAGTGAGTCTCAGGGGGAGGTGAACACTGAAGCTTTCTTT.

The CDR3 spells CASSPRDRGSEEQYF. The CDR3 DNA sequence: TGTGCCAGCTCACCTCGGGACAGGGGATCGGAAGAGCAGTACTTC. The chain combines TRBV18 with TRBJ2-7, with TRBD1 identical over 10 bases. Trimming at V came to 3 bases and at J to 7 bases, leaving 9 bases not matched to a gene. In germline, CDR1 is KGHSH, CDR2 LQKENI. The CDR3 is made up of 15 amino acids.

The chain uses TRBV19 and TRBJ2-6; 7 positions agree with TRBD1. The trim removed 7 bases at V and 4 bases at J, leaving 7 bases unmatched. Germline values: CDR1 LNHDA, CDR2 SQIVND (reference sequence). The CDR3 contains 15 residues. CDR3 nucleotides: TGTGCCAGTACCCACACAGGGGACGGGGCCAACGTCCTGACTTTC. This translates into CASTHTGDGANVLTF.

The rearrangement links TRBV28 to TRBJ1-2; a weak D match, TRBD1 (5 bases). The CDR3 spans 14 residues. With 5 bases removed from V and 8 bases from J, the gap between germline ends came to 18 bases. The germline gives CDR1 MDHEN, CDR2 SYDVKM. The CDR3: CASSPIRDGEGYTF. The CDR3 coding sequence is TGTGCCAGCAGTCCAATCAGGGATGGAGAAGGCTACACCTTC.

This chain connects TRBV27 to TRBJ1-1; 9 nucleotides match TRBD1. The CDR3 has 17 residues. Germline lookup yields CDR1 MNHEY and CDR2 SMNVEV (reference sequence). Trimming cost V 4 bases and J 4 bases; bases outside gene matches: 13. DNA of the CDR3: TGTGCCAGCAGTTCCCACAGGGGGCCGGGAGTTAGCACTGAAGCTTTCTTT. It codes for CASSSHRGPGVSTEAFF.

This clone has just one count. The V call is TRBV29-1, the J call TRBJ2-7; 8 bases line up with TRBD2. The germline V gene has CDR1 SQVTM and CDR2 ANQGSEA. Trimming at V came to 4 bases and at J to 0 bases, leaving 2 bases not matched to a gene. This CDR3 spans 13 amino acids. The DNA for the CDR3 is TGCAGCGTTGGACTAGCGAGCTCCTACGAGCAGTACTTC. It yields the protein CSVGLASSYEQYF.

The J gene is TRBJ2-3, the V gene TRBV19, with D hard to call. The CDR3 is 14 amino acids. Looked up from germline, CDR1 is LNHDA and CDR2 is SQIVND (reference sequence). Trimming cost V 8 bases and J 4 bases, with 16 bases left between them. CDR3 DNA sequence: TGTGCCAGTGGGCGCCTTGCTTTGTCAGATACGCAGTATTTT. Its translation is CASGRLALSDTQYF. The full variable domain, with the rest looked up from reference TRBV19 and TRBJ2-3, is DGGITQSPKYLFRKEGQNVTLSCEQNLNHDAMYWYRQDPGQGLRLIYYSQIVNDFQKGDIAEGYSVSREKKESFPLTVTSAQKNPTAFYLCASGRLALSDTQYFGPGTRLTVL.